This T cell receptor beta chain originates from a study of naive CD8 T cells in extremely preterm neonates. Cord blood came from elective full-term cesareans at about 35-41 weeks without labor or membrane rupture. Each sample had roughly 17,000–110,000 sorted naive CD8+ T cells. Sequencing was performed with immunoSEQ multiplex PCR; in TCRdb, only in-frame clones are kept and a portion is missing. The sample contains around 6,000 clones, approximately 98% of which appear only once. CDR1 and CDR2 from the germline V gene are WSHSY and SAAADI. The V end was cut by 0 bases, the J end by 6 bases, with 9 bases between. The CDR3 runs to 14 residues. Study results and limitations: Preterm samples differed in productive template counts; sample size was small. iChao1 richness was lowest in preterm neonates, significantly versus all ages. Shared CDR3 nucleotide sequences: preterm 2.5% to 3%, term 0.4% to 0.5%, children roughly 0.03%, adults approximately 0.01%.

A remark on this clone: Its antigen is not identified.

The V call is TRBV10-2, the J call TRBJ2-1, with a possible D match to TRBD1 (6 bases). Material: naive CD8+ T cells from cord blood. The TCR sequence derives from a newborn in good health. The CDR3 is CASSESSGANEQFF. The CDR3 nucleotides read TGCGCCAGCAGTGAGTCGTCAGGGGCCAATGAGCAGTTCTTC.